Detailed here is one T cell receptor beta chain. Its specificity is unknown. These donors counted as nominally healthy when sampled, but unrecorded immune exposures were likely. This sample was included in a study of cytomegalovirus exposure and HLA in healthy donors. Background on the study: The Caucasian-associated ancestry cluster contained 81% of the approximately 410 genotyped donors.

Whole-study results and caveats: Reports described diagnosis of cytomegalovirus status by the classifier as highly specific and sensitive. The listing of 150 to 200 TCR beta chains classed them as cytomegalovirus-associated.

Amplification used 60 Vbeta primers and 13 Jbeta primers. Clones were sequenced by immunoSEQ multiplex PCR, and TCRdb holds only the in-frame ones, with some missing. In the table there are about 150,000 clones, roughly 80% of which are singletons. Trimming at V came to 1 base and at J to 10 bases, leaving 8 bases not matched to a gene. CDR1 is LNHNV and CDR2 is YYDKDF in the germline V gene (reference sequence). CDR3 size: 16 residues. The chain is built from TRBV15 and TRBJ1-6; 9 bases align to TRBD1. Sequenced material: PBMCs. This receptor was obtained from a woman in her thirties or forties in good health and CMV-seronegative. The CDR3 spells CATSRVTGTGSSPLHF. CDR3 DNA sequence: TGTGCCACCAGCAGAGTTACCGGGACAGGGTCCTCACCCCTCCACTTT. The entire variable domain, with the rest obtained from reference TRBV15 and TRBJ1-6, is as follows: DAMVIQNPRYQVTQFGKPVTLSCSQTLNHNVMYWYQQKSSQAPKLLFHYYDKDFNNEADTPDNFQSRRPNTSFCFLDIRSPGLGDTAMYLCATSRVTGTGSSPLHFGNGTRLTVT.